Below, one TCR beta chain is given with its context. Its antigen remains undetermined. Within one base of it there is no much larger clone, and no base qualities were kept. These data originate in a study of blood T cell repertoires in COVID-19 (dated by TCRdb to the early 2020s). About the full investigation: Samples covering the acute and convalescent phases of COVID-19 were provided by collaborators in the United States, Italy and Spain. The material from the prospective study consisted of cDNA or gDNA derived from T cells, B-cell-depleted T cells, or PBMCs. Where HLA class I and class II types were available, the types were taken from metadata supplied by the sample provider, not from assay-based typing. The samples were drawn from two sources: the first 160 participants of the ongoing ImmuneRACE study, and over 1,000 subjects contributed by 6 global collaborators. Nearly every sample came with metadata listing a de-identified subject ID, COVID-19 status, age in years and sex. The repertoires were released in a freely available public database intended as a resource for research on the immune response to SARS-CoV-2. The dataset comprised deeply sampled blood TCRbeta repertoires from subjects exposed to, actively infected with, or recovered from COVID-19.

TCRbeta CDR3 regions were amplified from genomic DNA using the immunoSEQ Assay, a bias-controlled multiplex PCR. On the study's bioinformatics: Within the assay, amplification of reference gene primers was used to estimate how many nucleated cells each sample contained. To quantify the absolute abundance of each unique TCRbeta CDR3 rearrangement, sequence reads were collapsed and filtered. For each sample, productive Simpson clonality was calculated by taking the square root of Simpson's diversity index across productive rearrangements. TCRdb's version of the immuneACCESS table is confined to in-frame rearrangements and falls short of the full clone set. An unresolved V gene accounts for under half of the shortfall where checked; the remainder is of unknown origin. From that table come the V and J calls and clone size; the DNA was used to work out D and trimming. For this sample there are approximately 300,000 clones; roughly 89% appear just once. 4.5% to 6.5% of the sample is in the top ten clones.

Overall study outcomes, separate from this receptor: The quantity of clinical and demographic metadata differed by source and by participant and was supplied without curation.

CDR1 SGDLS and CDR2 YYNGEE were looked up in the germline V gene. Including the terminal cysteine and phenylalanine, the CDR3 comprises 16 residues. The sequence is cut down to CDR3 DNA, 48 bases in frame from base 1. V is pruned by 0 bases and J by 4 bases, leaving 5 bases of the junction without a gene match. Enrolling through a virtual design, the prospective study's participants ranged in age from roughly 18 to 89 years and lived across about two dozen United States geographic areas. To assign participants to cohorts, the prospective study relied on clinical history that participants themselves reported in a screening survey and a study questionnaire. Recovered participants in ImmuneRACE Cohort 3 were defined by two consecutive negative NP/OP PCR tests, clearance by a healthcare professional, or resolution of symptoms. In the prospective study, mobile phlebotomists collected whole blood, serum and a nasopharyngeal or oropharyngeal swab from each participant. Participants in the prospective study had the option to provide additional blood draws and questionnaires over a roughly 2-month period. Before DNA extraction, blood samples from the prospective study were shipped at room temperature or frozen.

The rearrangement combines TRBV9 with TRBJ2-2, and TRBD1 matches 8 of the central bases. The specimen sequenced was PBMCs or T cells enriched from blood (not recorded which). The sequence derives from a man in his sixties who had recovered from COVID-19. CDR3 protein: CASSVARGPSTGELFF. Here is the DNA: TGTGCCAGCAGCGTAGCCAGGGGGCCGAGCACCGGGGAGCTGTTTTTT.